This is a list of T cell receptor beta chains from one sample in a study of blood T cell repertoires in COVID-19. Profiled with immunoSEQ multiplex PCR; TCRdb holds only in-frame clones, not every one. This sample yields about 52,000 clones, of which about 92% are seen a single time; 3% to 3.5% belongs to the top ten. The specimen was peripheral blood. The receptors here all came from a human donor in a cohort sampled during active COVID-19. Both conserved end residues are part of each CDR3. Each record gives: clone size, V gene, D gene, J gene, CDR3 DNA, CDR3 protein. The D gene is left open where the match is weak. A clone size is listed for some rows: how often the clone was seen (once, few, many), or a class if it is expanded.

clone size: .
V gene: TRBV14
D gene: TRBD1
J gene: TRBJ2-3
CDR3 DNA: TGTGCCAGCAGCCCAGGACAGGGGGCGCCGTATTTT
CDR3 protein: CASSPGQGAPYF

clone size: .
V gene: TRBV10-3
D gene: .
J gene: TRBJ2-3
CDR3 DNA: TGTGCCATCAGTAACGAGTGGGACTCACGGCTGGATACGCAGTATTTT
CDR3 protein: CAISNEWDSRLDTQYF

clone size: .
V gene: TRBV24-1
D gene: .
J gene: TRBJ2-7
CDR3 DNA: TGTGCCACCAGTGAGGGGGGCGAGCAGTACTTC
CDR3 protein: CATSEGGEQYF

clone size: .
V gene: TRBV11-1
D gene: TRBD2
J gene: TRBJ2-5
CDR3 DNA: TGTGCCAGCAGCTGGATGGTGGGGGGGAGGGAGACCCAGTACTTC
CDR3 protein: CASSWMVGGRETQYF

clone size: .
V gene: TRBV20-1
D gene: .
J gene: TRBJ1-2
CDR3 DNA: TGCAGTGCTAGAAAGACTACTGGCTACACCTTC
CDR3 protein: CSARKTTGYTF

clone size: .
V gene: TRBV6-6
D gene: TRBD2
J gene: TRBJ2-1
CDR3 DNA: TGTGCCAGCAGTCTATCTGGACTAGCGGGAGGTCGTAATGAGCAGTTCTTC
CDR3 protein: CASSLSGLAGGRNEQFF

clone size: .
V gene: TRBV29-1
D gene: .
J gene: TRBJ1-1
CDR3 DNA: TGCAGCGTTGACTTGCAGGGCGCTGAAGCTTTCTTT
CDR3 protein: CSVDLQGAEAFF

clone size: .
V gene: TRBV19
D gene: .
J gene: TRBJ2-1
CDR3 DNA: TGTGCCAGTAGTAAGACAGTAAGGTGGAACAATGAGCAGTTCTTC
CDR3 protein: CASSKTVRWNNEQFF

clone size: once
V gene: TRBV30
D gene: .
J gene: TRBJ2-1
CDR3 DNA: TGTGCCTGGAGTATCGGAGGGGATGAGCAGTTCTTC
CDR3 protein: CAWSIGGDEQFF

clone size: .
V gene: TRBV7-9
D gene: TRBD1
J gene: TRBJ2-6
CDR3 DNA: TGTGCCAGCAGCGGGCTGACAGGGAAGCGCTCTGGGGCCAACGTCCTGACTTTC
CDR3 protein: CASSGLTGKRSGANVLTF

clone size: .
V gene: TRBV12-3/TRBV12-4
D gene: TRBD1
J gene: TRBJ2-1
CDR3 DNA: TGTGCCAGCAGTTTGGACAGGGGGATTGAGCAGTTCTTC
CDR3 protein: CASSLDRGIEQFF

clone size: .
V gene: TRBV24-1
D gene: TRBD2
J gene: TRBJ2-1
CDR3 DNA: TGTGCCACCAGTGACCGCAGCGGGAGGTTCCACAATGAGCAGTTCTTC
CDR3 protein: CATSDRSGRFHNEQFF

clone size: .
V gene: TRBV2
D gene: TRBD2
J gene: TRBJ2-3
CDR3 DNA: TGTGCCAGCAGTGAGCGCGGGAGCGGCGCAGATACGCAGTATTTT
CDR3 protein: CASSERGSGADTQYF

clone size: .
V gene: TRBV18
D gene: TRBD2
J gene: TRBJ2-7
CDR3 DNA: TGTGCCAGCTCAACCATAGCGGGCTACGAGCAGTACTTC
CDR3 protein: CASSTIAGYEQYF

clone size: .
V gene: TRBV4-1
D gene: TRBD1
J gene: TRBJ2-7
CDR3 DNA: TGCGCCAGCAGCCTCACCGGGACAGGGAAGCGCGCGGCCGAGCAGTACTTC
CDR3 protein: CASSLTGTGKRAAEQYF

clone size: .
V gene: TRBV6-6
D gene: .
J gene: TRBJ2-6
CDR3 DNA: TGTGCCAGCAGGGCCCGTCTTAACTCTGGGGCCAACGTCCTGACTTTC
CDR3 protein: CASRARLNSGANVLTF

clone size: .
V gene: TRBV19
D gene: .
J gene: TRBJ1-4
CDR3 DNA: TGTGCCAGTAGTATCTTCTTACAGGGTAATGAAAAACTGTTTTTT
CDR3 protein: CASSIFLQGNEKLFF

clone size: .
V gene: TRBV3-1/TRBV3-2
D gene: TRBD2
J gene: TRBJ2-3
CDR3 DNA: TGTGCCAGCAGCCAATTAGCGGGAGGTTCAGATACGCAGTATTTT
CDR3 protein: CASSQLAGGSDTQYF

clone size: .
V gene: TRBV19
D gene: TRBD2
J gene: TRBJ2-1
CDR3 DNA: TGTGCCAGTAGTATAGCACTAGCGGGGCCATACAATGAGCAGTTCTTC
CDR3 protein: CASSIALAGPYNEQFF

clone size: .
V gene: TRBV29-1
D gene: .
J gene: TRBJ2-6
CDR3 DNA: TGCAGCGTGACAGCTGGGGCCAACGTCCTGACTTTC
CDR3 protein: CSVTAGANVLTF

clone size: .
V gene: TRBV5-4
D gene: .
J gene: TRBJ1-1
CDR3 DNA: TGTGCCAGCAGCTTTGAACAGGGTGGGAACACTGAAGCTTTCTTT
CDR3 protein: CASSFEQGGNTEAFF

clone size: few
V gene: TRBV5-8
D gene: .
J gene: TRBJ2-7
CDR3 DNA: TGTGCCAGCAGCTTGCCGGCAGGGTCCGAGCAGTACTTC
CDR3 protein: CASSLPAGSEQYF

clone size: .
V gene: TRBV12-3/TRBV12-4
D gene: TRBD2
J gene: TRBJ2-7
CDR3 DNA: TGTGCCAGCACCGGACTAGCGGGAAGCGCGCAGTACTTC
CDR3 protein: CASTGLAGSAQYF

clone size: .
V gene: TRBV11-2
D gene: TRBD2
J gene: TRBJ2-1
CDR3 DNA: TGTGCCAGCAGCTTTTCAACTAGCGGGGGGTACAATGAGCAGTTCTTC
CDR3 protein: CASSFSTSGGYNEQFF

clone size: .
V gene: TRBV7-2
D gene: .
J gene: TRBJ1-6
CDR3 DNA: TGTGCCAGCAGCTTAGCAGGGGAATTAAGTAATTCACCCCTCCACTTT
CDR3 protein: CASSLAGELSNSPLHF

clone size: once
V gene: TRBV30
D gene: .
J gene: TRBJ1-1
CDR3 DNA: TGTGCCTGGAATGAAGGAGGCGTGAACACTGAAGCTTTCTTT
CDR3 protein: CAWNEGGVNTEAFF

clone size: .
V gene: TRBV19
D gene: TRBD2
J gene: TRBJ2-7
CDR3 DNA: TGTGCCAGTAGGGGGAGGACTAGCGGGAGCTACGAGCAGTACTTC
CDR3 protein: CASRGRTSGSYEQYF

clone size: .
V gene: TRBV14
D gene: .
J gene: TRBJ1-1
CDR3 DNA: TGTGCCAGCGGGCGTGCCAGGAACACTGAAGCTTTCTTT
CDR3 protein: CASGRARNTEAFF

clone size: .
V gene: TRBV11-2
D gene: TRBD1
J gene: TRBJ2-2
CDR3 DNA: TGTGCCAGCAGCTTAGGGACAGGATACACCGGGGAGCTGTTTTTT
CDR3 protein: CASSLGTGYTGELFF

clone size: .
V gene: TRBV30
D gene: TRBD2
J gene: TRBJ2-7
CDR3 DNA: TGTGCCTGGGGACGCAGCGGGAGTCTCGAGCAGTACTTC
CDR3 protein: CAWGRSGSLEQYF

clone size: .
V gene: TRBV2
D gene: TRBD2
J gene: TRBJ2-7
CDR3 DNA: TGTGCCAGCAGTGACCGGGAGGGCCGCGAGCAGTACTTC
CDR3 protein: CASSDREGREQYF

clone size: .
V gene: TRBV11-2
D gene: TRBD2
J gene: TRBJ2-5
CDR3 DNA: TGTGCCAGCAGCGCCCGGACTAGTAGAGAGACCCAGTACTTC
CDR3 protein: CASSARTSRETQYF

clone size: once
V gene: TRBV4-2
D gene: .
J gene: TRBJ2-1
CDR3 DNA: TGTGCCAGCAGCTCTGGCCTGGGCTCCTTCGATGAGCAGTTCTTC
CDR3 protein: CASSSGLGSFDEQFF

clone size: .
V gene: TRBV28
D gene: TRBD1
J gene: TRBJ1-6
CDR3 DNA: TGTGCCAGCAGTTCTCCCGGGGCAGGGGGCTATAATTCACCCCTCCACTTT
CDR3 protein: CASSSPGAGGYNSPLHF

clone size: .
V gene: TRBV20-1
D gene: TRBD1
J gene: TRBJ1-1
CDR3 DNA: TGCAGTGCTAGTCACGGGACAGGGATAACTGAAGCTTTCTTT
CDR3 protein: CSASHGTGITEAFF